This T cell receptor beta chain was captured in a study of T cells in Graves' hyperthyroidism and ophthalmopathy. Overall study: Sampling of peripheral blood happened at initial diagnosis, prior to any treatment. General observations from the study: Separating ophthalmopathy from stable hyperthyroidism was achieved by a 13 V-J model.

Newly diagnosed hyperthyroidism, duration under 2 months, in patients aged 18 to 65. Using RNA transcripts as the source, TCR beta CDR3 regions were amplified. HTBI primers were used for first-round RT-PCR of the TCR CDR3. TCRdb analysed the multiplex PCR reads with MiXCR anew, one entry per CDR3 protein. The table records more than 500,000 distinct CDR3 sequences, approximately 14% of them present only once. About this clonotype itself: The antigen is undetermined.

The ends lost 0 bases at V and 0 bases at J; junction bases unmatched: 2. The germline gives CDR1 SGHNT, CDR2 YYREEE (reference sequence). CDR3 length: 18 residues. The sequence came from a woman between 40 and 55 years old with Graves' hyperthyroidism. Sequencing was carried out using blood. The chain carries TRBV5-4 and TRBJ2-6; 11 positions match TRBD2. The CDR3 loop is CASSLGLAGLSGANVLTF. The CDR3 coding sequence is TGTGCCAGCAGCTTGGGACTAGCGGGACTCTCTGGGGCCAACGTCCTGACTTTC.